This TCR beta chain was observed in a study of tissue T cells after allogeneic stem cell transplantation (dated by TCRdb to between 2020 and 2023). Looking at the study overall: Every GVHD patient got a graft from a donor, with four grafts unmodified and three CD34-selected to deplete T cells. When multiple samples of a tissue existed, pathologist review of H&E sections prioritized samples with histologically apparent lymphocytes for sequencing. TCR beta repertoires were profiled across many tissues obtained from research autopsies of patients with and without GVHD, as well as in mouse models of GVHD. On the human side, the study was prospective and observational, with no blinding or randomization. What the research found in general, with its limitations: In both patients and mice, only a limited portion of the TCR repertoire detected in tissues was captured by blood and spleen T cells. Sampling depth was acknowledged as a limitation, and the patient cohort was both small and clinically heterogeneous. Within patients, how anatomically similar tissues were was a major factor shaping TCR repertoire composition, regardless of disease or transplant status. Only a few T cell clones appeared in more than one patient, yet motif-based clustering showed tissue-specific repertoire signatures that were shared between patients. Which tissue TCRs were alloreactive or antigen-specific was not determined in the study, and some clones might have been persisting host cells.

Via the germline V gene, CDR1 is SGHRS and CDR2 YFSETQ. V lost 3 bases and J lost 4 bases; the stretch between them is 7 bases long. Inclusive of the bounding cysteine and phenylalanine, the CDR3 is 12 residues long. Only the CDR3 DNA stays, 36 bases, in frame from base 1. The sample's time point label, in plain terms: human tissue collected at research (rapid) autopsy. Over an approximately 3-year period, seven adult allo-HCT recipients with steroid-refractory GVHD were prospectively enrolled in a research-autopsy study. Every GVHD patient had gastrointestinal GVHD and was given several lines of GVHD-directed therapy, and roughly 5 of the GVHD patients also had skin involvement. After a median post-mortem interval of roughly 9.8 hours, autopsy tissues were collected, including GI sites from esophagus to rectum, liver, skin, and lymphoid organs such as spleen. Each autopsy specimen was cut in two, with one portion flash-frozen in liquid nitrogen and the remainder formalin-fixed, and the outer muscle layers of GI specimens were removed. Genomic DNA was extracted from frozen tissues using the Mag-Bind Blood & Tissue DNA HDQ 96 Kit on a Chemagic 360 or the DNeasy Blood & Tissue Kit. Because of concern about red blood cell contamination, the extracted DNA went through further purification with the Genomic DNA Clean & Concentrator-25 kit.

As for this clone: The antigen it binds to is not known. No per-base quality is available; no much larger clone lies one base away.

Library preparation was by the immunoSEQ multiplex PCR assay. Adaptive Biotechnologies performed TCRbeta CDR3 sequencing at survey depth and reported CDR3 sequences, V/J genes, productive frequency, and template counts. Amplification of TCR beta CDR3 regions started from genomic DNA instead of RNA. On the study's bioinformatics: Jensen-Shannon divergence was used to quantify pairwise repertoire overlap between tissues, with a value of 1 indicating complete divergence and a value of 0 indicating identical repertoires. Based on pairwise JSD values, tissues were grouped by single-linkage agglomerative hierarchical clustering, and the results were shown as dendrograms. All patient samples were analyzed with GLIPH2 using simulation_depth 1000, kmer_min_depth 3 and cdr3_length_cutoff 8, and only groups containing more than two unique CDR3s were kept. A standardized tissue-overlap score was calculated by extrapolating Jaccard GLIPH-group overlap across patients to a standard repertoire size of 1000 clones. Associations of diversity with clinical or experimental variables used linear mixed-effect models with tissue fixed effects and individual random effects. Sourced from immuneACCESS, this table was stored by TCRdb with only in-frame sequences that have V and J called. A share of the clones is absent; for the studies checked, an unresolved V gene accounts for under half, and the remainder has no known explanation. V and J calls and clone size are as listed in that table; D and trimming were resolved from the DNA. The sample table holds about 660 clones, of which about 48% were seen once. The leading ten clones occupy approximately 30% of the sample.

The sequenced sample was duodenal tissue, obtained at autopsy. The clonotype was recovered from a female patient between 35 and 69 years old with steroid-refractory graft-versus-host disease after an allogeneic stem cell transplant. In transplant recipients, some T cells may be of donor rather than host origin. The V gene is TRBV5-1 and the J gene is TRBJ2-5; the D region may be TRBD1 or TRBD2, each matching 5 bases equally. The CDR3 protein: CASSSRGETQYF. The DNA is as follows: TGCGCCAGCAGCTCGAGGGGAGAGACCCAGTACTTC.